Listed below are T cell receptor beta chains from one sample, sequenced in a study of CD8+ T cells in alopecia areata. Clones were sequenced by immunoSEQ multiplex PCR, and TCRdb holds only the in-frame ones, with some missing. The sample carries 200,000 to 250,000 clones, under 70% recorded once. The sequencing used CD4+ T cells sorted from blood, collected at week 0. These receptors were taken from a human donor with alopecia areata. Each CDR3 is given with its conserved first and last residue. A D gene is named only where the DNA matches it firmly. Only some rows state a clone size, as once, few, many or a class for expanded clones.

j_call v_call clone_size d_call cdr3_nt cdr3_aa
TRBJ2-7 TRBV4-3 NA NA TGCGCCAGCAGCCTCTTCAGGGGCACGGCAGCCTACGAGCAGTACTTC CASSLFRGTAAYEQYF
TRBJ1-6 TRBV6-5 NA NA TGTGCCAGCAGTTTGGACCACCTATTGGGACCCCTCCACTTT CASSLDHLLGPLHF
TRBJ1-5 TRBV30 NA NA TGTGCCTGGAGCTCGGGGCGAGCCTTGGGGCAGCCCCAGCATTTT CAWSSGRALGQPQHF
TRBJ2-3 TRBV7-2 NA NA TGTGCCAGCAGCTCGGGGGTTTCGAGCACAGATACGCAGTATTTT CASSSGVSSTDTQYF
TRBJ2-5 TRBV29-1 NA TRBD2 TGCAGCGTTGGACTAGGATCGGGGGGAGAGACCCAGTACTTC CSVGLGSGGETQYF
TRBJ2-7 TRBV11-2 few TRBD1 TGTGCCAGCAGCTTTGGTGGACAGGGGAGTGGGGAGCAGTACTTC CASSFGGQGSGEQYF
TRBJ1-2 TRBV7-9 NA NA TGTGCCAGCAGCCTTACCCCCGGTACAGTCTATGGCTACACCTTC CASSLTPGTVYGYTF
TRBJ1-2 TRBV28 NA NA TGTGCCAGCGGGGGGAACTATGGCTACACCTTC CASGGNYGYTF
TRBJ2-2 TRBV30 few NA TGTGCCTGGGCGTGGGGGCCCGGGGAGCTGTTTTTT CAWAWGPGELFF
TRBJ1-5 TRBV29-1 NA NA TGCAGCGTTGTCTTGGGTCAGGGAGGCAATCAGCCCCAGCATTTT CSVVLGQGGNQPQHF
TRBJ1-1 TRBV4-3 NA NA TGCGCCAGCAGCCTTGAGGGAAGCACTGAAGCTTTCTTT CASSLEGSTEAFF
TRBJ1-6 TRBV6-1 NA NA TGTGCCAGCGGGGGGGCGAGACATTCACCCCTCCACTTT CASGGARHSPLHF
TRBJ2-5 TRBV10-3 NA TRBD2 TGTGCCATCAGTGGATCGGGGACTAGCGGAGAGACCCAGTACTTC CAISGSGTSGETQYF
TRBJ1-2 TRBV7-9 few TRBD1 TGTGCCAGCAGCATTACTTCGACAGGGGGGCATGGCTACACCTTC CASSITSTGGHGYTF
TRBJ2-2 TRBV4-3 NA NA TGCGCCAGCAGCCAAGATCCAGCGAGCCCCCTCGGGGAGCTGTTTTTT CASSQDPASPLGELFF
TRBJ2-7 TRBV11-2 few NA TGTGCCAGCAGCCCCCTGAGTACGAGGGTCTCCTACGAGCAGTACTTC CASSPLSTRVSYEQYF
TRBJ1-5 TRBV5-1 NA NA TGCGCCAGCAGCGCTGACAGTTCACAGCCCCAGCATTTT CASSADSSQPQHF
TRBJ1-2 TRBV4-1 once TRBD1 TGCGCCAGCAGCCACACAGGGGAAGGCTACACCTTC CASSHTGEGYTF
TRBJ1-1 TRBV15 few TRBD1 TGTGCCACCAGCACCAGACAGGGGATGAACACTGAAGCTTTCTTT CATSTRQGMNTEAFF
TRBJ1-2 TRBV29-1 NA NA TGCAGCGTTGAAGATCGGGGGCGAGGCTACACCTTC CSVEDRGRGYTF
TRBJ1-2 TRBV30 once NA TGTGCCTGGAGTGGGTCAGCGTATGGCTACACCTTC CAWSGSAYGYTF
TRBJ2-7 TRBV11-2 NA TRBD1 TGTGCCAGCAGCTCCCGACAGGGGGGACGCTACGAGCAGTACTTC CASSSRQGGRYEQYF
TRBJ2-1 TRBV9 NA TRBD2 TGTGCCAGCAGCGTAGGACTAGCGGGGGTTACGGAGCAGTTCTTC CASSVGLAGVTEQFF
TRBJ2-2 TRBV5-6 NA NA TGTGCCAGCAGCTTCGCGGGTGTGAACACCGGGGAGCTGTTTTTT CASSFAGVNTGELFF
TRBJ2-3 TRBV11-1 NA NA TGTGCCAGCAGCTTACGGAGGGACCTCACAGATACGCAGTATTTT CASSLRRDLTDTQYF
TRBJ2-3 TRBV25-1 NA NA TGTGCCAGCGGACTCTCCCAAATGAGCACAGATACGCAGTATTTT CASGLSQMSTDTQYF
TRBJ2-7 TRBV7-9 NA TRBD1 TGTGCCAGCAGCTTAACAGGGACAGGATTATACGAGCAGTACTTC CASSLTGTGLYEQYF
TRBJ2-5 TRBV29-1 NA TRBD2 TGCAGCGTTTCGACTAGCGGGGGGGCCAGCGAGACCCAGTACTTC CSVSTSGGASETQYF
TRBJ2-5 TRBV2 NA TRBD2 TGTGCCAGCCTTGAATCTAGCGGGAGACAAGAGACCCAGTACTTC CASLESSGRQETQYF
TRBJ2-7 TRBV11-2 NA NA TGTGCCAGCAGCAATAGGGGGGTGCGGGGGAGTAACTACGAGCAGTACTTC CASSNRGVRGSNYEQYF
TRBJ2-7 TRBV4-2 NA NA TGTGCCAGCAGCCAAGTAGGCTACGAGCAGTACTTC CASSQVGYEQYF
TRBJ2-5 TRBV11-1 NA NA TGTGCCAGCAGCTTACCAGGGTTGAAGACCCAGTACTTC CASSLPGLKTQYF
TRBJ2-7 TRBV25-1 NA NA TGTGCCAGCAAAGGAGGTGGCTACGAGCAGTACTTC CASKGGGYEQYF
TRBJ2-7 TRBV7-2 NA NA TGTGCCAGCAGCTCCCTCGGCCGGAACTCCTACGAGCAGTACTTC CASSSLGRNSYEQYF
TRBJ1-4 TRBV30 few NA TGTGCCTGGAGTGTATCGGCAGGGATAATTGCAGGGGATGAAAAACTGTTTTTT CAWSVSAGIIAGDEKLFF
TRBJ2-6 TRBV9 NA NA TGTGCCAGCAGCCCTTCCGGGTCGATTGGGGCCAACGTCCTGACTTTC CASSPSGSIGANVLTF
TRBJ2-1 TRBV25-1 few TRBD2 TGTGCCAGCAGTGAAGGGCTAGCGGGTACTCACGGGAATGAGCAGTTCTTC CASSEGLAGTHGNEQFF
TRBJ2-3 TRBV5-1 few TRBD2 TGCGCCAGCAGTCCCGGACTAGCGGGGGGGAACACAGATACGCAGTATTTT CASSPGLAGGNTDTQYF
TRBJ2-7 TRBV4-3 few NA TGCGCCAGCAGCCAAATACGGGGCTACGAGCAGTACTTC CASSQIRGYEQYF
TRBJ2-5 TRBV19 NA NA TGTGCCAGTAGTCAACAGGACGGTAAAGAGACCCAGTACTTC CASSQQDGKETQYF
TRBJ1-2 TRBV5-6 NA NA TGTGCCAGCAGCTTGGATAGGGGCGGGTATGGCTACACCTTC CASSLDRGGYGYTF
TRBJ2-6 TRBV4-3 few NA TGCGCCAGCAGCCCCTGGACGTATGGGGCCAACGTCCTGACTTTC CASSPWTYGANVLTF
TRBJ2-3 TRBV30 NA TRBD1 TGTGCCTGGACCACTCCCAGGACAGGGGTCGATACGCAGTATTTT CAWTTPRTGVDTQYF
TRBJ2-6 TRBV11-2 NA NA TGTGCCAGCAGCCCCCTACAGCTCGGCGGGGCCAACGTCCTGACTTTC CASSPLQLGGANVLTF
TRBJ2-5 TRBV6-5 NA NA TGTGCCAGCAGTTACTCTGACAGCCAAGAGACCCAGTACTTC CASSYSDSQETQYF
TRBJ2-3 TRBV5-1 NA NA TGCGCCAGCAGCTTGACGGGGTCAGGCACAGATACGCAGTATTTT CASSLTGSGTDTQYF
TRBJ1-2 TRBV4-1 NA NA TGCGCCAGCAGCCGCTTGGCTGTAAACTATGGCTACACCTTC CASSRLAVNYGYTF
TRBJ2-4 TRBV10-3 NA TRBD2 TGTGCCATCAGTGGGGGGACTAGCCGGCCCTTCAACATTCAGTACTTC CAISGGTSRPFNIQYF
TRBJ1-1 TRBV7-2 few NA TGTGCCAGCAGCTCGCTTAACGAAAGATTTAACACTGAAGCTTTCTTT CASSSLNERFNTEAFF
TRBJ2-3 TRBV15 few TRBD1 TGTGCCACCAGCAGGGACAGGGGCCCCGATACGCAGTATTTT CATSRDRGPDTQYF